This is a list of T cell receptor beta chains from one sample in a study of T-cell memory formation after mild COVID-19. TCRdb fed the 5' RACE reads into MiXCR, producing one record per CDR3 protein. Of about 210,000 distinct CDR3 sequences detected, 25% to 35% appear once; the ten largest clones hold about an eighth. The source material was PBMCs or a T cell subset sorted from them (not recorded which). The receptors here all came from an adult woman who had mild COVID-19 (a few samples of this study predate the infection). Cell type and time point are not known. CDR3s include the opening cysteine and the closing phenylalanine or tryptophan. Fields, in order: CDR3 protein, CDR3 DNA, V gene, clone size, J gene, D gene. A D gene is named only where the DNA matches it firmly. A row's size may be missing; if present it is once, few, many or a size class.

CASSLAGSYEQYF,TGTGCCAGCAGCTTAGCGGGGAGCTACGAGCAGTACTTC,TRBV7-9,many,TRBJ2-7,NA
CASSLGGSARDEQYF,TGTGCCAGCAGCTTAGGGGGATCTGCAAGGGACGAGCAGTACTTC,TRBV7-9,NA,TRBJ2-7,NA
CASSFRDRGLDGYTF,TGCGCCAGCAGCTTTCGGGACAGGGGATTGGATGGCTACACCTTC,TRBV5-1,NA,TRBJ1-2,TRBD1
CASSYGRGVDTQYF,TGTGCCAGCAGTTATGGACGGGGCGTAGATACGCAGTATTTT,TRBV6-5,NA,TRBJ2-3,NA
CASSQEAGSREQYF,TGCGCCAGCAGCCAAGAGGCGGGTTCAAGGGAGCAGTACTTC,TRBV4-1,few,TRBJ2-7,NA
CASSTAATGFGEQYF,TGTGCCAGTAGTACTGCCGCCACAGGGTTCGGGGAGCAGTACTTC,TRBV19,many,TRBJ2-7,NA
CASSVGDRTSYEQYF,TGTGCCAGCAGCGTAGGCGACAGGACGTCCTACGAGCAGTACTTC,TRBV9,few,TRBJ2-7,NA
CSVRDTGTDTQYF,TGCAGTGTCCGGGATACCGGCACAGATACGCAGTATTTT,TRBV20-1,NA,TRBJ2-3,NA
CASSYDRTNTGELFF,TGTGCCAGCAGTTACGACAGAACGAACACCGGGGAGCTGTTTTTT,TRBV6-6,NA,TRBJ2-2,NA
CAFELAKNIQYF,TGTGCCTTCGAGCTAGCCAAAAACATTCAGTACTTC,TRBV30,NA,TRBJ2-4,NA
CASSPPMGMNTEAFF,TGTGCCAGCTCACCACCGATGGGAATGAACACTGAAGCTTTCTTT,TRBV18,NA,TRBJ1-1,NA
CASSQDSRTQYF,TGTGCCAGCAGCCAAGATAGCCGAACGCAGTATTTT,TRBV4-2,few,TRBJ2-3,NA
CSASSGRGRGDEQFF,TGCAGTGCTAGTAGCGGGAGAGGTCGCGGTGATGAGCAGTTCTTC,TRBV20-1,many,TRBJ2-1,TRBD2
CASSFPTAPAANYGYTF,TGTGCCAGCAGTTTTCCGACAGCCCCGGCGGCTAACTATGGCTACACCTTC,TRBV6-2/TRBV6-3,NA,TRBJ1-2,NA
CASSVGSLYYNEQFF,TGTGCCAGCAGCGTAGGTTCCCTATACTACAATGAGCAGTTCTTC,TRBV9,NA,TRBJ2-1,NA
CSVESGQRLNEQFF,TGCAGCGTTGAATCAGGCCAGCGACTCAATGAGCAGTTCTTC,TRBV29-1,NA,TRBJ2-1,NA
CASTPQPGQGPLYNEQFF,TGCGCCAGCACCCCCCAACCGGGACAGGGGCCGTTGTACAATGAGCAGTTCTTC,TRBV23-1,NA,TRBJ2-1,TRBD1
CASSQTGGLDEQYF,TGTGCCAGCAGCCAAACGGGAGGACTTGACGAGCAGTACTTC,TRBV7-2,NA,TRBJ2-7,TRBD2
CASSDSILRDSPLHF,TGTGCCAGCAGTGACTCAATCTTGAGAGATTCACCCCTCCACTTT,TRBV6-4,NA,TRBJ1-6,NA
CAWSALGTGNQPQHF,TGTGCCTGGAGTGCCCTCGGGACAGGGAATCAGCCCCAGCATTTT,TRBV30,few,TRBJ1-5,TRBD1
CASSIRQGPYEQYF,TGTGCCAGCAGCATTAGACAGGGACCCTACGAGCAGTACTTC,TRBV7-9,few,TRBJ2-7,TRBD1
CASSQDRSPTEELFF,TGTGCCAGCAGCCAAGACCGGAGCCCTACCGAGGAGCTGTTTTTT,TRBV4-2,NA,TRBJ2-2,NA
CASSFPGTGAEAFF,TGTGCCAGCAGCTTCCCCGGGACAGGGGCTGAAGCTTTCTTT,TRBV7-9,NA,TRBJ1-1,TRBD1
CATSDPTTTSSGYTF,TGTGCCACCAGTGACCCAACGACAACTTCATCTGGCTACACCTTC,TRBV24-1,NA,TRBJ1-2,NA
CASSFQGRETQYF,TGTGCCAGCAGCTTCCAGGGTAGGGAGACCCAGTACTTC,TRBV7-2,few,TRBJ2-5,NA
CAWTASIHEQYF,TGTGCCTGGACGGCCAGTATCCACGAGCAGTACTTC,TRBV30,NA,TRBJ2-7,NA
CASSLPLVIYEQFF,TGTGCCAGCAGCTTACCCCTAGTTATCTATGAGCAGTTCTTC,TRBV7-9,few,TRBJ2-1,NA
CSVAGDDLPSTDTQYF,TGCAGCGTAGCGGGGGACGACCTTCCTAGCACAGATACGCAGTATTTT,TRBV29-1,NA,TRBJ2-3,TRBD2
CASSRTGGWTEAFF,TGTGCCAGCAGTCGGACAGGGGGCTGGACTGAAGCTTTCTTT,TRBV27,NA,TRBJ1-1,TRBD1
CASSLGAGDSPLHF,TGCGCCAGCAGCTTGGGCGCCGGGGATTCACCCCTCCACTTT,TRBV5-1,few,TRBJ1-6,NA
CASSVLGENTGELFF,TGTGCCAGCAGCGTACTGGGGGAGAACACCGGGGAGCTGTTTTTT,TRBV9,few,TRBJ2-2,NA
CASSYNHRSNQPQHF,TGTGCCAGCAGTTACAACCACAGAAGCAATCAGCCCCAGCATTTT,TRBV6-5,few,TRBJ1-5,NA
CASSVQQGPDTGELFF,TGTGCCAGCAGCGTCCAACAGGGGCCCGACACCGGGGAGCTGTTTTTT,TRBV9,NA,TRBJ2-2,TRBD1
CAWSGQEGQPQHF,TGTGCCTGGAGCGGGCAAGAGGGTCAGCCCCAGCATTTT,TRBV30,NA,TRBJ1-5,NA
CASVDGNSGNTIYF,TGTGCCAGCGTCGACGGCAACTCTGGAAACACCATATATTTT,TRBV11-2,NA,TRBJ1-3,NA
CASSSYVELFF,TGTGCCAGCAGCTCCTACGTAGAACTGTTTTTT,TRBV7-8,NA,TRBJ1-4,NA
CASSLVSRNTEAFF,TGTGCCAGCAGCTTAGTTTCCAGAAACACTGAAGCTTTCTTT,TRBV7-2,NA,TRBJ1-1,NA
CASSLKNEGSYGYTF,TGCGCCAGCAGCTTAAAGAACGAGGGTTCCTATGGCTACACCTTC,TRBV4-3,NA,TRBJ1-2,NA
CASSLGYGPAYEQYF,TGTGCCAGCAGCCTAGGCTACGGTCCTGCCTACGAGCAGTACTTC,TRBV7-2,NA,TRBJ2-7,NA
CASSLEGRRGNTEAFF,TGTGCCAGCAGCTTAGAGGGACGTAGAGGGAACACTGAAGCTTTCTTT,TRBV7-8,few,TRBJ1-1,NA
CSVSASGGPRSYNEQFF,TGCAGCGTTTCTGCTAGCGGGGGGCCTCGCTCCTACAATGAGCAGTTCTTC,TRBV29-1,many,TRBJ2-1,TRBD2
CDTLGDSFSGNTIYF,TGTGACACCCTCGGCGACAGCTTCTCTGGAAACACCATATATTTT,TRBV21-1,NA,TRBJ1-3,NA
CASSGATGAAISGANVLTF,TGTGCCAGCAGCGGAGCGACAGGGGCCGCGATCTCTGGGGCCAACGTCCTGACTTTC,TRBV9,few,TRBJ2-6,TRBD1
CASSLEEIGMGFYGYTF,TGTGCCAGCAGCTTAGAGGAGATTGGGATGGGATTCTATGGCTACACCTTC,TRBV11-2,NA,TRBJ1-2,NA
CASSPGGGLEKLFF,TGTGCCAGCAGCCCCGGGGGAGGGCTCGAAAAACTGTTTTTT,TRBV9,NA,TRBJ1-4,NA
CATRGLSNTGELFF,TGTGCCACCAGGGGACTATCTAACACCGGGGAGCTGTTTTTT,TRBV24-1,NA,TRBJ2-2,TRBD2
CASSRDTGSGVFF,TGTGCCAGCAGCCGCGACACCGGGAGTGGCGTGTTTTTT,TRBV3-1,few,TRBJ2-2,NA
CASRVGSGANVLTF,TGTGCCAGTCGCGTAGGCTCTGGGGCCAACGTCCTGACTTTC,TRBV12-3/TRBV12-4,NA,TRBJ2-6,NA
CASSLVRSAGGDYNEQFF,TGTGCCAGCAGCTTAGTTAGGTCAGCGGGAGGCGACTACAATGAGCAGTTCTTC,TRBV7-8,NA,TRBJ2-1,TRBD2